Following are 15 T cell receptor beta chains from one sample sequenced in a study of T cell responses to AZD1222 COVID-19 vaccine. Produced via immunoSEQ multiplex PCR; TCRdb's table is partial and in-frame only. The table includes roughly 140,000 clones, roughly 88% detected once. Sample: peripheral blood, taken 28 days after the second AZD1222 dose. The receptors come from an adult who received the AZD1222 COVID-19 vaccine.

V and J are TRBV11-2 and TRBJ1-5, with D possibly being TRBD1 (5 bases). The germline V gene encodes CDR1 SGHAT and CDR2 FQNNGV. V dropped 1 base and J dropped 4 bases, with 8 bases sitting between them. The CDR3 runs to 14 residues. CDR3 nucleotide sequence: TGTGCCAGCAGCTTAGCCCCAGGGAATCAGCCCCAGCATTTT. It yields the protein CASSLAPGNQPQHF.

V usage is TRBV6-4 and J usage is TRBJ1-6; weak D call: TRBD1 (5 bases). From germline, CDR1 is MRHNA and CDR2 SNTAGT. The CDR3 is 13 amino acids. V was pared by 6 bases and J by 6 bases, with 9 bases between. The DNA of the CDR3 is TGTGCCAGCAGGGACGGGACTAATTCACCCCTCCACTTT. Residues: CASRDGTNSPLHF.

This clone was counted between two and nine times. This chain connects TRBV7-8 to TRBJ2-2; possible D gene TRBD2, 7 bases. Per germline, CDR1 SGHVS and CDR2 FQNEAQ. The V end lost 5 bases, the J end lost 6 bases, and 25 bases lay between the germline ends. This CDR3 is built from 18 residues. The CDR3 region is CASSPRGGGGAFSGELFF. For the CDR3, the DNA is TGTGCCAGCAGCCCCCGCGGGGGAGGGGGAGCGTTTTCCGGGGAGCTGTTTTTT.

The chain uses TRBV7-9 and TRBJ2-3, with 16 bases matching TRBD2. Trimming took 5 bases from V and 4 from J; bases not matched to a gene: 6. Germline V CDR1 and CDR2: SEHNR, FQNEAQ (reference sequence). CDR3 length: 17 amino acids. The CDR3 is CASSRGLAGGPADTQYF. CDR3 sequence (DNA): TGTGCCAGCAGCCGGGGACTAGCGGGGGGGCCGGCAGATACGCAGTATTTT.

The genes are TRBV4-2 and TRBJ1-6; tentative D call: TRBD1 (6 bases). CDR3 length: 15 amino acids. Trimming left V 0 bases short and J 10 bases short, with 13 bases between. Germline V gene data show CDR1 as LGHNA and CDR2 as YNFKEQ. Here the CDR3 reads CASSQDLAGVSPLHF. The CDR3 DNA sequence: TGTGCCAGCAGCCAAGATTTGGCAGGGGTATCACCCCTCCACTTT.

This clone is a singleton in its sample. The rearrangement uses TRBV27 and TRBJ1-4, with TRBD1 matching 9 bases. V trimming: 6 bases; J trimming: 8 bases; junction bases outside the gene matches: 7. The CDR3 runs 14 residues. The V gene's germline CDR1 is MNHEY and CDR2 SMNVEV (reference sequence). CDR3 loop: CASRRGTGNEKLFF. DNA for the CDR3: TGTGCCAGCAGAAGAGGGACAGGGAACGAAAAACTGTTTTTT.

The chain joins TRBV16 to TRBJ2-1; D is possibly TRBD1 (5 bases). The V end was cut by 0 bases, the J end by 5 bases, with 14 bases between. Looked up from germline, CDR1 is KGHSY and CDR2 is FQNENV. This CDR3 has 16 residues. CDR3 residues: CASSQSRQLGHNEQFF. The DNA for the CDR3 is TGTGCCAGCAGCCAATCCCGGCAATTGGGGCACAATGAGCAGTTCTTC.

The chain has TRBV7-3 and TRBJ2-2; D remains ambiguous. CDR1 and CDR2 (germline): SGHTA, FQGTGA. This CDR3 has 16 residues. With 5 bases removed from V and 0 bases from J, the gap between germline ends came to 13 bases. This CDR3 reads CASSQQAVSNTGELFF. The CDR3 DNA reads as TGTGCCAGCAGCCAGCAGGCAGTCTCGAACACCGGGGAGCTGTTTTTT.

The table lists this clone with a few counts. The conserved final phenylalanine or tryptophan is absent from the CDR3, which likely points to a read error. Because the CDR3's place on the DNA is in doubt, the DNA is left out and the CDR3 is given as listed by TCRdb. The chain links TRBV5-5 to TRBJ1-6. Germline-derived CDR1 and CDR2 are SGHKS and YYEKEE (reference sequence). The CDR3 sequence runs 10 residues, both termini included. The CDR3 region is CASSLDGVGV.

This chain connects TRBV19 to TRBJ1-1, with TRBD1 as a possible D gene (5 bases). The germline V gene encodes CDR1 LNHDA and CDR2 SQIVND (reference sequence). CDR3 size: 14 residues. The V gene lost 3 bases and the J gene lost 3 bases, with 11 bases spanning the gap. The DNA for the CDR3 is TGTGCCAGTAGTATGGATACAGGTTACACTGAAGCTTTCTTT. Protein product: CASSMDTGYTEAFF.

The chain is built from TRBV19 and TRBJ1-2; 10 positions agree with TRBD1. This CDR3 comprises 16 residues. Trimming removed 3 bases from V and 3 bases from J; junction bases left unmatched: 7. Germline loops: CDR1 LNHDA, CDR2 SQIVND (reference sequence). The CDR3 coding sequence is TGTGCCAGTAGTATTTACGGGACAGGGGATGACTATGGCTACACCTTC. It specifies CASSIYGTGDDYGYTF.

The CDR3 sequence: CAWSVARGVPEKLFF. Here the CDR3 DNA reads TGTGCCTGGAGTGTAGCCCGCGGGGTTCCTGAAAAACTGTTTTTT. The V and J genes are TRBV30 and TRBJ1-4, with no clear D. Trimming removed 0 bases at V and 7 bases at J, with 15 bases between. Germline CDR1 reads GTSNPN; CDR2 reads SVGIG (reference sequence). The CDR3 loop spans 15 amino acids.

The chain recombines TRBV14 with TRBJ2-2; a possible D gene is TRBD2 (6 bases). V lost 0 bases to trimming and J lost 2 bases, with 16 bases between them. Germline CDR1 reads SGHDN; CDR2 reads FVKESK. There are 18 residues in the CDR3. In DNA form, the CDR3 reads TGTGCCAGCAGCCAAGATCGGGGAGGTGAAATAAACACCGGGGAGCTGTTTTTT. Its protein product is CASSQDRGGEINTGELFF.

The chain is built from TRBV19 and TRBJ2-2, with 8 bases identical to TRBD1. Losses at the gene ends were 7 bases for V and 3 bases for J; bases not matched to a gene: 16. The CDR3 extends over 18 amino acids. Germline V gene lookup returns CDR1 LNHDA and CDR2 SQIVND (reference sequence). This chain's CDR3 is CASTYGRRRGRDTGELFF. The CDR3 DNA reads as TGTGCCAGTACTTATGGTCGCCGCAGGGGGCGGGACACCGGGGAGCTGTTTTTT.

The chain is built from TRBV2 and TRBJ2-2; D gene ambiguous. This CDR3 spans 14 amino acids. V shed 7 bases and J shed 8 bases, with 17 bases lying between them. Germline lookup yields CDR1 SNHLY and CDR2 FYNNEI. CDR3 sequence reads: CASIPDPHQGELFF. The CDR3 DNA reads TGTGCCAGCATCCCGGACCCCCACCAAGGGGAGCTGTTTTTT.